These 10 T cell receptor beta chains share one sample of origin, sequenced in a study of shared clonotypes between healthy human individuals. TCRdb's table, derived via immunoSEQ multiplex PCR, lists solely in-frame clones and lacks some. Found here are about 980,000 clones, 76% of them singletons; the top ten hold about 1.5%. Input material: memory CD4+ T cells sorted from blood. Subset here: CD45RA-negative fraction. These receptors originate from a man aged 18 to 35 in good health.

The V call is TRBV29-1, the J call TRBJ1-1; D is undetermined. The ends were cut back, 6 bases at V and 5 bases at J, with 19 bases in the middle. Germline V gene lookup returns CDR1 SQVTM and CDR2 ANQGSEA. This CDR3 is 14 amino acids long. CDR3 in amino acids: CSVRTGTFRTEAFF. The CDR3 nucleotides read TGCAGCGTACGAACGGGAACCTTCAGGACTGAAGCTTTCTTT.

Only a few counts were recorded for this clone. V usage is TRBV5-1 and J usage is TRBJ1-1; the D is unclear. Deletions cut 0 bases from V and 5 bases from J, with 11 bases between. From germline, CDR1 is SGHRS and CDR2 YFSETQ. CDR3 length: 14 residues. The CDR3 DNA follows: TGCGCCAGCAGCTTGGTTACGGGTAGGACTGAAGCTTTCTTT. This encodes CASSLVTGRTEAFF.

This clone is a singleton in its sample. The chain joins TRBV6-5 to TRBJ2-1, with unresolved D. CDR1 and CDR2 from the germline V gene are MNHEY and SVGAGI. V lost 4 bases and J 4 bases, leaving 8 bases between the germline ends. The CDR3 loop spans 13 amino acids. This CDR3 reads CASSWGRYNEQFF. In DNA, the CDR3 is TGTGCCAGCAGTTGGGGTCGGTACAATGAGCAGTTCTTC.

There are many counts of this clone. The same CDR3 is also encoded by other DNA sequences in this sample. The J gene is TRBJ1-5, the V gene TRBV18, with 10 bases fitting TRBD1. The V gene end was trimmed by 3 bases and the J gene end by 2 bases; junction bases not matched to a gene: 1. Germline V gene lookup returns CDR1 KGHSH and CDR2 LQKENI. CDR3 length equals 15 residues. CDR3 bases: TGTGCCAGCTCACCGGACAGGGGGGGCAATCAGCCCCAGCATTTT. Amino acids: CASSPDRGGNQPQHF. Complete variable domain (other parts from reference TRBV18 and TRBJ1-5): NAGVMQNPRHLVRRRGQEARLRCSPMKGHSHVYWYRQLPEEGLKFMVYLQKENIIDESGMPKERFSAEFPKEGPSILRIQQVVRGDSAAYFCASSPDRGGNQPQHFGDGTRLSIL.

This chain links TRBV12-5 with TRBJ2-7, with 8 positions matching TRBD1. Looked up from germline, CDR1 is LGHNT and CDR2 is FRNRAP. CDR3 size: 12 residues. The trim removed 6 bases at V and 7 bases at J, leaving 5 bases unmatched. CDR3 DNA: TGTGCTAGTGGAACAGGGGGACCAGAGCAGTACTTC. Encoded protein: CASGTGGPEQYF.

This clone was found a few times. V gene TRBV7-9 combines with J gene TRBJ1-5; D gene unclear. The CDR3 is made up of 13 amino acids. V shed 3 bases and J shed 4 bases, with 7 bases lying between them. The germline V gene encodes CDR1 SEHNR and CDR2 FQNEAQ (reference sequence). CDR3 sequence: CASSFSWNQPQHF. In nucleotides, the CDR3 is TGTGCCAGCAGCTTCTCCTGGAATCAGCCCCAGCATTTT.

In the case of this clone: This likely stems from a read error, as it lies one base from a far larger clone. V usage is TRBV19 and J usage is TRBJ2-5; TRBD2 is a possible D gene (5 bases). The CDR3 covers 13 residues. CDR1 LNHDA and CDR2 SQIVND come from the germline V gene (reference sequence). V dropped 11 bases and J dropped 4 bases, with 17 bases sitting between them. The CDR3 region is CAAGDTLGETQYF. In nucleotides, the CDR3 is TGTGCCGCCGGGGATACCTTGGGAGAGACCCAGTACTTC.

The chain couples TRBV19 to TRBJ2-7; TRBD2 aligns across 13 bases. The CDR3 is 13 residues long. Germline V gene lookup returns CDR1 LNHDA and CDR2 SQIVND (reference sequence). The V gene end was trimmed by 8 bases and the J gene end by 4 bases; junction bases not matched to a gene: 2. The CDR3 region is CASGLAGAYEQYF. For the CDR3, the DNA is TGTGCCAGTGGACTAGCGGGAGCGTACGAGCAGTACTTC.

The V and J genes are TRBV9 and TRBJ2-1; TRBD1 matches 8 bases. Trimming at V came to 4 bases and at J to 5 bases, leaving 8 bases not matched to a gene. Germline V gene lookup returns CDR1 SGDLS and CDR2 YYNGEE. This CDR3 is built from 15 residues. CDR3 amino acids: CASSPRGQGNNEQFF. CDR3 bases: TGTGCCAGCAGCCCCCGAGGACAGGGTAACAATGAGCAGTTCTTC.

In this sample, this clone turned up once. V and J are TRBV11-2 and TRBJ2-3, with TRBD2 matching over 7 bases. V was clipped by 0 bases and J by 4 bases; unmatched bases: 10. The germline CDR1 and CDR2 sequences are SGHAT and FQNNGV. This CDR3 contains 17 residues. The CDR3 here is CASSLDVRRGGADTQYF. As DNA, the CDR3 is TGTGCCAGCAGCTTAGATGTTCGGCGGGGAGGGGCAGATACGCAGTATTTT.